This T cell receptor (beta chain) was obtained from a study of early T cells in non-severe SARS-CoV-2 infection. Study-wide background: Sequencing used unsorted whole-blood bulk RNA, so chains lack pairing. Study-level points and caveats: VDJdb matching, biased toward anti-spike CD8 responses, missed private and CD4 specificities.

In the case of this clonotype: What it binds is unknown.

cDNA molecules, individually, were tagged with unique molecular identifiers. TCRdb re-called the 5' RACE reads through MiXCR, storing one row per CDR3 protein. The table lists nearly 60,000 distinct CDR3 sequences, approximately 12% of them singletons. V lost 0 bases and J lost 0; bases outside the gene matches: 10. The V gene's germline CDR1 is SGHTA and CDR2 FQGNSA. The CDR3 runs to 18 residues. The rearrangement uses TRBV7-2 and TRBJ1-2, with 7 bases that match TRBD1. The sample taken for sequencing was whole blood. The TCR comes from an adult who was a healthcare worker with PCR-confirmed SARS-CoV-2 infection or an uninfected control (not recorded which). The CDR3: CASSLAGRGGPANYGYTF. CDR3 nucleotides: TGTGCCAGCAGCTTAGCGGGTAGAGGGGGCCCGGCTAACTATGGCTACACCTTC. The variable domain in full, with the rest retrieved from reference TRBV7-2 and TRBJ1-2, is GAGVSQSPSNKVTEKGKDVELRCDPISGHTALYWYRQSLGQGLEFLIYFQGNSAPDKSGLPSDRFSAERTGGSVSTLTIQRTQQEDSAVYLCASSLAGRGGPANYGYTFGSGTRLTVV.